A single T cell receptor (beta chain) is shown here with its context. The table lists this clonotype with many counts. The antigen it recognizes is unknown. No much larger clone is present one base from it, and per-base qualities are unavailable. At the junction V is shortened by 0 bases and J by 8 bases, with 7 bases in between. For CDR1 and CDR2, the germline V gene (reference sequence) lists GTSNPN and SVGIG. Reading from cysteine to phenylalanine, the CDR3 counts 12 amino acids. Only CDR3 DNA is held: 36 bases, read in frame from base 1. This sample is part of a study of T cells in Graves' hyperthyroidism and ophthalmopathy (dated by TCRdb to the late 2010s). The study in broad terms: Peripheral blood was collected at initial diagnosis, before any treatment. To identify TCR V-J signatures that set the groups apart, the researchers used a discovery cohort of 95 to 100 patients, made up of around 42 with Graves' ophthalmopathy and approximately 57 with stable Graves' hyperthyroidism. Following sampling, methimazole starting at 30 mg daily was given to hyperthyroidism patients, and high-dose intravenous methylprednisolone was given to ophthalmopathy patients. An independent validation cohort of 18 to 20 hyperthyroidism patients and approximately 15 patients who later progressed to ophthalmopathy tested prospective prediction of ophthalmopathy. In addition, the study compared T-cell repertoires in thyroid tissue and in blood from about 6 Graves' hyperthyroidism patients. According to the paper, TCR Vbeta CDR3 sequencing was carried out on 135 peripheral blood samples, which came from fewer than 50 ophthalmopathy, roughly 75 hyperthyroidism and about 17 progressor patients. The roughly 91 discovery patients were randomly divided into training and test sets at a 7:3 ratio.

The TCR beta CDR3 regions were amplified from RNA transcripts. A first-round RT-PCR of the TCR CDR3 used the HTBI primer set with the Qiagen OneStep RT-PCR kit. Libraries were constructed in a second round of multiplex PCR, after which size selection and purification were carried out. Libraries were sequenced paired-end with 100 bp reads on an Illumina HiSeq2000. Processing in the source paper ran as follows. SOAPnuke was used to process the raw data, with reads discarded if the reads contained adapters or uncalled bases, had a mean Phred below 15, or lacked an exact constant-primer or identifier match. COPE v1.2.5 was used to merge the high-quality paired reads, and each unique nucleotide sequence was defined as a clonotype. MiTCR v1.1 was used to align the clonotypes against IMGT TRBV, TRBD and TRBJ reference segments. Only V-J combinations with frequency above 0.0001, covering 99% to 99.2% of repertoires, were analysed. A TCS score was defined as the ratio between F50 (clonal expansion) and ExV (chaos), using BLOSUM62-based TCRdist between CDR3 peptides within each V-J. Welch's t-statistics and random forest reduced around 520 V-J features to 13, which were used in a naive Bayes classifier (R e1071). TCRdb took the public reads, trimmed them with fastp at Q25, ran MiXCR for clone calling and kept in-frame beta chains. Under each unique CDR3 protein, matching rows form one entry showing the most common genes and DNA. TCRdb assigned the V and J calls; the authors' analysis was not used. Here the sample has hundreds of thousands of distinct CDR3 sequences; roughly 15% occur a single time. The ten largest make up 13% of the sample.

In the ophthalmopathy patients, disease was moderately to severely active, with a Clinical Activity Score of 3 or more, a NOSPECS grade of 4 or more, and a duration of less than 3 months. Patients with uncontrolled infections, other autoimmune diseases, pregnancy or lactation were excluded. Diagnoses were based on clinical symptoms, serum thyroxine and TRAb, thyroid ultrasound and orbital computed tomography. PBMCs were separated from approximately 10 ml of fresh peripheral blood using Ficoll-Paque density gradient centrifugation. Trizol reagent was used to extract total RNA, and RNA quality was then checked on an Agilent 2100 Bioanalyzer. What the study reported, not specific to this receptor: Most expanded thyroid clonotypes (frequency above 0.001) were also detected in blood, suggesting blood repertoires may reflect thyroid immune responses. In validation, the model predicted progression to ophthalmopathy with roughly 70% sensitivity and 72.22% specificity, a median of around six months before onset. A model built on a 13 V-J signature distinguished ophthalmopathy from stable hyperthyroidism, reaching around 88% sensitivity and 81% to 83% specificity in cross-validation and 80%/75% in testing. Sample size was not statistically predetermined, and blinding of investigators to group allocation was not performed.

The rearranged chain carries TRBV30 and TRBJ1-4, with the D segment identity uncertain. Source material: blood. This clonotype was obtained from a young man with Graves' ophthalmopathy. The DNA sequence reads TGTGCCTGGAGTGTAGCAGGCGAAAAACTGTTTTTT. Translated, this is CAWSVAGEKLFF.